This note documents a single T cell receptor (beta chain) sequence. The antigen is unknown. The data are from a study of T cell responses to AZD1222 COVID-19 vaccine. Notes on the study in general: Repertoires were collected only later (after the peak T cell response had occurred). Among vaccine-associated CD4 TCRs, coverage spanned spike, with dominance at 160-218 and 743-854. The study identified only six AZD1222 recipients as seropositive at baseline. Females outnumbered males among donors, who were mostly white British; clonal diversity was possibly underestimated.

The method was immunoSEQ multiplex PCR; TCRdb's version includes in-frame clones alone and lacks a portion of them. The sample has over 150,000 clones; about nine tenths are singletons. This CDR3 has 15 amino acids. V lost 4 bases and J lost 4; bases outside the gene matches: 8. CDR1 LGHDT and CDR2 YNNKEL come from the germline V gene (reference sequence). V gene TRBV3-1 (or the pseudogene TRBV3-2) combines with J gene TRBJ2-7; 9 nucleotides align to TRBD1. The TCR comes from an adult in good health. The specimen comprised peripheral blood, sampled on day 0 of AZD1222 vaccination. In DNA form, the CDR3 reads TGTGCCAGCAGCCCACAGGGGGCAGGGAAGTACGAGCAGTACTTC. Translation gives CASSPQGAGKYEQYF.